The 5 T cell receptor beta chains reported below all come from one sample, sequenced in a study of identical twins. Each CDR3 protein is one row after TCRdb ran MiXCR on the 5' RACE reads. The sample contains approximately 1.8 million distinct CDR3 sequences, around 33% of which appear only once. The material sequenced was cord blood. Receptors were obtained from a newborn girl in good health.

This clonotype occurred a few times. V is TRBV7-6 and J is TRBJ2-7; possible D gene TRBD2, 6 bases. CDR1 and CDR2 from the germline V gene are SGHVS and FNYEAQ. This CDR3 has 16 amino acids. The V and J ends lost 2 bases and 2 bases respectively, with 16 bases between them. The CDR3 loop is CASSLLLGRSAYEQYF. The DNA of the CDR3 is TGTGCCAGCAGCTTATTATTGGGGAGGTCCGCCTACGAGCAGTACTTC.

The rearrangement uses TRBV20-1 and TRBJ2-5; D unclear. The CDR3 is made up of 13 amino acids. Per the germline V gene, CDR1 is DFQATT and CDR2 is SNEGSKA (reference sequence). V was shortened by 6 bases and J by 0 bases, with 11 bases between the two germline ends. In DNA form, the CDR3 reads TGCAGTGCCTTTGGGGTATACCAAGAGACCCAGTACTTC. Its protein is CSAFGVYQETQYF.

The chain joins TRBV28 to TRBJ2-7, with D perhaps matching TRBD1 (5 bases). The CDR3 loop spans 14 amino acids. V was clipped by 2 bases and J by 3 bases, with 11 bases between them. Germline loops: CDR1 MDHEN, CDR2 SYDVKM. The CDR3, as DNA: TGTGCCAGCAGTTTACGCAGGGCTTTCTACGAGCAGTACTTC. Its protein product is CASSLRRAFYEQYF.

This clonotype came up a few times. The chain couples TRBV7-9 to TRBJ1-1; TRBD1 matches at 9 bases. With 5 bases clipped from V and 9 bases from J, the junction kept 10 bases outside the gene matches. CDR3 length equals 14 residues. Germline CDR1 and CDR2: SEHNR and FQNEAQ (reference sequence). This CDR3 reads CASSAGTGIPQAFF. The CDR3 coding sequence is TGTGCCAGCAGCGCCGGGACAGGGATACCTCAAGCTTTCTTT.

This clonotype was counted ten times or more. This chain links TRBV20-1 with TRBJ2-3; D uncertain. The germline V gene encodes CDR1 DFQATT and CDR2 SNEGSKA (reference sequence). This CDR3 comprises 12 residues. V was trimmed by 3 bases and J by 3 bases, leaving 7 bases between them. The CDR3 is CSASVGTDTQYF. The CDR3 DNA is TGCAGTGCTAGCGTTGGGACAGATACGCAGTATTTT.